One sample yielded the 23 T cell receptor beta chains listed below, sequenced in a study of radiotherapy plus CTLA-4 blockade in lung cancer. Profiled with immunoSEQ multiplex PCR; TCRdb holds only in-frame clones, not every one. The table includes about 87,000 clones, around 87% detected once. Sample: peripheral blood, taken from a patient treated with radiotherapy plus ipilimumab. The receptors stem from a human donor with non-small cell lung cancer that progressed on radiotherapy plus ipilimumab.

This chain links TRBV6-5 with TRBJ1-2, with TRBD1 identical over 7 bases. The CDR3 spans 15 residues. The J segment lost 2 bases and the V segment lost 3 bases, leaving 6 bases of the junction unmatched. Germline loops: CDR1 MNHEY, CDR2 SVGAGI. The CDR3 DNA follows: TGTGCCAGCAGTTATTCCGGGACAGCCAACTATGGCTACACCTTC. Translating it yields CASSYSGTANYGYTF.

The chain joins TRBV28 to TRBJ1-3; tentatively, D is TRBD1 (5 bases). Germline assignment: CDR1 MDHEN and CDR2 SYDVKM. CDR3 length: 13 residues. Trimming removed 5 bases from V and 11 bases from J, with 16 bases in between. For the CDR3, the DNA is TGTGCCAGCAGTAACTGGGGGGGGGACTCCATATATTTT. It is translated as CASSNWGGDSIYF.

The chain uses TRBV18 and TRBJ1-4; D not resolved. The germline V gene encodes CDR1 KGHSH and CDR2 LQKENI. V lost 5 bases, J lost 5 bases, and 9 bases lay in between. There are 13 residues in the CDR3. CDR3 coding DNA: TGTGCCAGCTCATTGGACTGGAATGAAAAACTGTTTTTT. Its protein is CASSLDWNEKLFF.

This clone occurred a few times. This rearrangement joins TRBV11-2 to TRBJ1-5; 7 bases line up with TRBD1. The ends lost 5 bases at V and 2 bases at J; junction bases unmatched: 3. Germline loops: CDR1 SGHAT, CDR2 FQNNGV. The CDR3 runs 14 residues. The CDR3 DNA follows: TGTGCCAGCAGCCCAACAGGGGGCAATCAGCCCCAGCATTTT. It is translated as CASSPTGGNQPQHF. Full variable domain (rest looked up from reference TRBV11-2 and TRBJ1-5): EAGVAQSPRYKIIEKRQSVAFWCNPISGHATLYWYQQILGQGPKLLIQFQNNGVVDDSQLPKDRFSAERLKGVDSTLKIQPAKLEDSAVYLCASSPTGGNQPQHFGDGTRLSIL.

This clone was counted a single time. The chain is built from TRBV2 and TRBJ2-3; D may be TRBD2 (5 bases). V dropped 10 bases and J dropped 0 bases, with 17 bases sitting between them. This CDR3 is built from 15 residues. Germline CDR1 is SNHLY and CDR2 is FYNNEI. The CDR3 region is CAIRAEAVSTDTQYF. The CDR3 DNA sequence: TGTGCCATCAGAGCGGAAGCAGTTAGCACAGATACGCAGTATTTT. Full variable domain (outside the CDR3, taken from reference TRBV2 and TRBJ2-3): EPEVTQTPSHQVTQMGQEVILRCVPISNHLYFYWYRQILGQKVEFLVSFYNNEISEKSEIFDDQFSVERPDGSNFTLKIRSTKLEDSAMYFCAIRAEAVSTDTQYFGPGTRLTVL.

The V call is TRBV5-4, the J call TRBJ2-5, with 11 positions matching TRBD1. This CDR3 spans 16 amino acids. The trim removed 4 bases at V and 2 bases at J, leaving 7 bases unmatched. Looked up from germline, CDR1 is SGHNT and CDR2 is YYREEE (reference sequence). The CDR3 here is CASSPGTGGGQETQYF. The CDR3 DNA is TGTGCCAGCAGCCCCGGGACAGGGGGTGGACAAGAGACCCAGTACTTC.

The CDR3 loop is CASSYSLAEKLFF. The CDR3 bases are TGTGCCAGCAGTTACAGCCTGGCTGAAAAACTGTTTTTT. The J gene is TRBJ1-4, the V gene TRBV6-5; D not certain. V was pared by 2 bases and J by 7 bases, with 8 bases between. Germline CDR1 is MNHEY and CDR2 is SVGAGI. CDR3 length: 13 amino acids.

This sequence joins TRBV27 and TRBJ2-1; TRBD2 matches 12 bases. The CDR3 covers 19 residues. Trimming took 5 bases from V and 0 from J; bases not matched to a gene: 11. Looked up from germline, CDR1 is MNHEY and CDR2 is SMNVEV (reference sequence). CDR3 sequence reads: CASSLRVLAGGPSYNEQFF. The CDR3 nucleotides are TGTGCCAGCAGTCTAAGGGTGCTAGCGGGAGGGCCCTCCTACAATGAGCAGTTCTTC.

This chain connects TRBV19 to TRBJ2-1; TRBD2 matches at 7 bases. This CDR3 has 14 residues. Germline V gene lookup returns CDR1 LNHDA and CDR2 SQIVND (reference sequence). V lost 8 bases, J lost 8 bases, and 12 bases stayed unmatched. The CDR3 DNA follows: TGTGCCAGTGCCCCGGGGGGAGGCAGCGATGAGCAGTTCTTC. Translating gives CASAPGGGSDEQFF.

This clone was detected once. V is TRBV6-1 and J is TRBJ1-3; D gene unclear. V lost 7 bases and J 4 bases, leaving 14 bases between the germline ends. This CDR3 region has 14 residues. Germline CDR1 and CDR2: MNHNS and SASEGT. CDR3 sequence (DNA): TGTGCCAGCACTAGAACAGATTTAGGAAACACCATATATTTT. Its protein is CASTRTDLGNTIYF.

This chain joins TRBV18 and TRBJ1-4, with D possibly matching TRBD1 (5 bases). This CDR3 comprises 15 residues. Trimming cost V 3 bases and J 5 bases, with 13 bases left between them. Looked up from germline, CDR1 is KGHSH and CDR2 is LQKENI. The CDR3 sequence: CASSPPMGRNEKLFF. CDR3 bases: TGTGCCAGCTCACCCCCAATGGGACGGAATGAAAAACTGTTTTTT.

The chain's CDR3 is CASSPRVEDTGELFF. The CDR3 region has the DNA TGTGCCAGCAGTCCACGGGTCGAGGACACCGGGGAGCTGTTTTTT. The rearrangement uses TRBV9 and TRBJ2-2, with D unresolved. Germline assignment: CDR1 SGDLS and CDR2 YYNGEE. The length of the CDR3 is 15 residues. Trimming left V 5 bases short and J 3 bases short, with 14 bases between.

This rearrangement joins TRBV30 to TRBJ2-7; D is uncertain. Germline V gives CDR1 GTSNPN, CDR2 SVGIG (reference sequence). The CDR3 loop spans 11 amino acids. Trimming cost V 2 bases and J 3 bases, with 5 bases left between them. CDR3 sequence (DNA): TGTGCCTGGAGTCCCGACTACGAGCAGTACTTC. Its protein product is CAWSPDYEQYF.

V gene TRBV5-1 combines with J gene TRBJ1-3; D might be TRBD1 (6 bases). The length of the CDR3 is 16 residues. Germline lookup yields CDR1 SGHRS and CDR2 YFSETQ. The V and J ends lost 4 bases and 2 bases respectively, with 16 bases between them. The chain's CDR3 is CASSRYRVEAGNTIYF. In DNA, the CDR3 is TGCGCCAGCAGCCGCTACAGGGTAGAGGCTGGAAACACCATATATTTT.

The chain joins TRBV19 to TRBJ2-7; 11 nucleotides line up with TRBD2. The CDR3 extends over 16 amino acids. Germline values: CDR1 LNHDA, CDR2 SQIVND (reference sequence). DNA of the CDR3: TGTGCGACCGGGACTAGCGGTAGGAACCGTTACTACGAGCAGTACTTC. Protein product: CATGTSGRNRYYEQYF.

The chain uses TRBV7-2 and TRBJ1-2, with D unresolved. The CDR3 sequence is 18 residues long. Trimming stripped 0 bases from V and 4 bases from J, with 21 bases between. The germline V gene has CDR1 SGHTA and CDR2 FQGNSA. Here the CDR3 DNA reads TGTGCCAGCAGCTTAGCTGGAGGTGTGGTGGCTCGGGGCTATGGCTACACCTTC. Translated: CASSLAGGVVARGYGYTF.

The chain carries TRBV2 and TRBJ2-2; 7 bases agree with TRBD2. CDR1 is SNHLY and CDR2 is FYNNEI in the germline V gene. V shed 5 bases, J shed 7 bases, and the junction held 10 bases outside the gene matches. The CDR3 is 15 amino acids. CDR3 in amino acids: CASSRQGGSVGELFF. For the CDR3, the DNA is TGTGCCAGCAGTCGCCAGGGAGGGTCAGTCGGGGAGCTGTTTTTT. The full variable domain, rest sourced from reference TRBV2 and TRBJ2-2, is EPEVTQTPSHQVTQMGQEVILRCVPISNHLYFYWYRQILGQKVEFLVSFYNNEISEKSEIFDDQFSVERPDGSNFTLKIRSTKLEDSAMYFCASSRQGGSVGELFFGEGSRLTVL.

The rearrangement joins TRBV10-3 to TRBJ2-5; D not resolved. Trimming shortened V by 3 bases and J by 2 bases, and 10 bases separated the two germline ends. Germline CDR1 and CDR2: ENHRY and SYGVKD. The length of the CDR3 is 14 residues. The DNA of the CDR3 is TGTGCCATCAGTGATCGCGGCGGACAAGAGACCCAGTACTTC. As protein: CAISDRGGQETQYF.

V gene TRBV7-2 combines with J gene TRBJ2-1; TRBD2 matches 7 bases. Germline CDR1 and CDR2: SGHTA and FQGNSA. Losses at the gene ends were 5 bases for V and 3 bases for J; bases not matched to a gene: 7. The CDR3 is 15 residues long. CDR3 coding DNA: TGTGCCAGCAGCCAGAGCGGGGATGTCTACAATGAGCAGTTCTTC. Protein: CASSQSGDVYNEQFF.

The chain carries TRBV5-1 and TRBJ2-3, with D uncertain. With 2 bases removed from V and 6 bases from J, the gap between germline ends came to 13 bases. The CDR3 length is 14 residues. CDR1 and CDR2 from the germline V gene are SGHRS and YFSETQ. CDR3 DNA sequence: TGCGCCAGCAGCTTCGGGCTAGTCTCCGATACGCAGTATTTT. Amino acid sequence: CASSFGLVSDTQYF. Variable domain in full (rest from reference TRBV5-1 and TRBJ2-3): KAGVTQTPRYLIKTRGQQVTLSCSPISGHRSVSWYQQTPGQGLQFLFEYFSETQRNKGNFPGRFSGRQFSNSRSEMNVSTLELGDSALYLCASSFGLVSDTQYFGPGTRLTVL.

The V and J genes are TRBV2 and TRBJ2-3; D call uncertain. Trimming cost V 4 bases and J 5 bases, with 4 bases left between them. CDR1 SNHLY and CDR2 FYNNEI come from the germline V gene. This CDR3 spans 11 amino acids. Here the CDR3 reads CASSVRDTQYF. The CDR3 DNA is TGTGCCAGCAGTGTTAGAGATACGCAGTATTTT.

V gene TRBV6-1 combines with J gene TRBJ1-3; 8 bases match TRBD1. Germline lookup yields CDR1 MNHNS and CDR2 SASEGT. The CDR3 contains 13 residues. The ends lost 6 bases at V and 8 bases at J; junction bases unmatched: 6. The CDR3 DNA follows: TGTGCCAGCAGACAGGGGGGGATCGACACCATATATTTT. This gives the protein CASRQGGIDTIYF.

The CDR3 DNA sequence: TGTGCCAGCAGCTCCCATGCTAAGGGGGCCACAGATACGCAGTATTTT. It is translated as CASSSHAKGATDTQYF. The genes are TRBV11-3 and TRBJ2-3; 7 positions match TRBD1. V was pared by 4 bases and J by 2 bases, with 9 bases of the junction left unmatched. Germline V gene lookup returns CDR1 SGHNT and CDR2 YENEEA. The CDR3 is made up of 16 amino acids. Combining the CDR3 with reference TRBV11-3 and TRBJ2-3 gives the whole variable domain EAGVVQSPRYKIIEKKQPVAFWCNPISGHNTLYWYLQNLGQGPELLIRYENEEAVDDSQLPKDRFSAERLKGVDSTLKIQPAELGDSAVYLCASSSHAKGATDTQYFGPGTRLTVL.